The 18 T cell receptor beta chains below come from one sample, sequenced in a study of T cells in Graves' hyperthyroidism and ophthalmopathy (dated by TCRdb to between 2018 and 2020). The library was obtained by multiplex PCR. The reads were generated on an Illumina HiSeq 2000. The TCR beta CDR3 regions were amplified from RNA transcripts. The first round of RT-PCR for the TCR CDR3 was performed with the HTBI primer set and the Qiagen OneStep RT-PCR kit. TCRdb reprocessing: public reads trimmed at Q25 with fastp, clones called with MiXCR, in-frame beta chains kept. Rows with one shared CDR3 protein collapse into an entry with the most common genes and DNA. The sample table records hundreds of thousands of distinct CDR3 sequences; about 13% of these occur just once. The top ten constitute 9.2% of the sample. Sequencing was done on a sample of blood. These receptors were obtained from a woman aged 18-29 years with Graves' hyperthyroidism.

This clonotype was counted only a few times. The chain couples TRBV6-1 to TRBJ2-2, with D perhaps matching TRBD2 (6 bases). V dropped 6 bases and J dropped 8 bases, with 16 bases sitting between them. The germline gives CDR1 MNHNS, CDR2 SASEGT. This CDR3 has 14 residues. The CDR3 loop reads CASRRDFFFGELFF. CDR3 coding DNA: TGTGCCAGCAGACGGGACTTCTTTTTTGGGGAGCTGTTTTTT.

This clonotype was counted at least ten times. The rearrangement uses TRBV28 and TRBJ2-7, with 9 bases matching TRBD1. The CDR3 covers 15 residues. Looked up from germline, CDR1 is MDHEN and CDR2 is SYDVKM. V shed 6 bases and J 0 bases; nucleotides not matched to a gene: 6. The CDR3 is CASSRGQGSSYEQYF. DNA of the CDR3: TGTGCCAGCAGCCGCGGACAGGGGAGCTCCTACGAGCAGTACTTC.

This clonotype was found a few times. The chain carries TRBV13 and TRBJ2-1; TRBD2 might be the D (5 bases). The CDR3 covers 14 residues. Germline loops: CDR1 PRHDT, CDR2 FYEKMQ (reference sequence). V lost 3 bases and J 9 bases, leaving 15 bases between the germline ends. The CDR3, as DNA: TGTGCCAGCAGCTTGGGTCCTTCAGCGGCTGAGCAGTTCTTC. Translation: CASSLGPSAAEQFF. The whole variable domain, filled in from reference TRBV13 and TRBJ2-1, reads AAGVIQSPRHLIKEKRETATLKCYPIPRHDTVYWYQQGPGQDPQFLISFYEKMQSDKGSIPDRFSAQQFSDYHSELNMSSLELGDSALYFCASSLGPSAAEQFFGPGTRLTVL.

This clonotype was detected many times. CDR3 in amino acids: CANQGQLNTEAFF. The CDR3 DNA is TGTGCCAACCAAGGACAGCTGAACACTGAAGCTTTCTTT. The gene calls are TRBV10-3 and TRBJ1-1; D might be TRBD1 (6 bases). V lost 10 bases and J 0 bases, leaving 12 bases between the germline ends. Per germline, CDR1 ENHRY and CDR2 SYGVKD. The CDR3 length is 13 residues.

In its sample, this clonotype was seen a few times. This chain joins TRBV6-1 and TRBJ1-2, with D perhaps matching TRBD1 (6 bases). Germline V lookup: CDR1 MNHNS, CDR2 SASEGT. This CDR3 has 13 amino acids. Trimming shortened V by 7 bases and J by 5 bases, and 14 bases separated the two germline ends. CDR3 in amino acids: CASKRQEEYGYTF. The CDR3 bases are TGTGCCAGCAAGCGACAGGAGGAGTATGGCTACACCTTC.

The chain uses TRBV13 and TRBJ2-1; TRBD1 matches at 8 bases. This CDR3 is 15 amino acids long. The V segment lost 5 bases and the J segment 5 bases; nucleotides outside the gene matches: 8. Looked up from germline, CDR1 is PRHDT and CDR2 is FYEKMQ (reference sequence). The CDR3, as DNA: TGTGCCAGCAGCATACGACAGGGGTTTAACAATGAGCAGTTCTTC. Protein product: CASSIRQGFNNEQFF.

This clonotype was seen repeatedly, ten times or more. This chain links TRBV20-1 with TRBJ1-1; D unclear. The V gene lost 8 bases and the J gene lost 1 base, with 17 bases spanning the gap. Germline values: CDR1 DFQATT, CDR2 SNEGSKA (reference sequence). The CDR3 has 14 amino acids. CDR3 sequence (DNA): TGCAGTCGGATCGGATTGATTTCGAACACTGAAGCTTTCTTT. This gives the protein CSRIGLISNTEAFF.

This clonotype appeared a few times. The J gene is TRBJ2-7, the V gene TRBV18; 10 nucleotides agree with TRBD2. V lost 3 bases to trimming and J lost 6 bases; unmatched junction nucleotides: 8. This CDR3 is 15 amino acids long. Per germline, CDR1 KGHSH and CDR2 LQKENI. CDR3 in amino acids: CASSPTSGLALEQYF. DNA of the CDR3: TGTGCCAGCTCACCGACTAGCGGGTTGGCCCTCGAGCAGTACTTC.

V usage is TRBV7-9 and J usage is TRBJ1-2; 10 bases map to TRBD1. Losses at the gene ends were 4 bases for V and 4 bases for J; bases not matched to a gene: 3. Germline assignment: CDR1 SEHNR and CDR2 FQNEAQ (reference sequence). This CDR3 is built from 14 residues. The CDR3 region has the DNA TGTGCCAGCAGCTCCGGACAGGGGGTCTATGGCTACACCTTC. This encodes CASSSGQGVYGYTF.

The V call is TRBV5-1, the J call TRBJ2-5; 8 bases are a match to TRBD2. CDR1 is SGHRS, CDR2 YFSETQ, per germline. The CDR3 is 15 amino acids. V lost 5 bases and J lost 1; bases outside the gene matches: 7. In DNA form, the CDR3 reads TGCGCCAGCAGATATGGACTAGCTGCCCAAGAGACCCAGTACTTC. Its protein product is CASRYGLAAQETQYF.

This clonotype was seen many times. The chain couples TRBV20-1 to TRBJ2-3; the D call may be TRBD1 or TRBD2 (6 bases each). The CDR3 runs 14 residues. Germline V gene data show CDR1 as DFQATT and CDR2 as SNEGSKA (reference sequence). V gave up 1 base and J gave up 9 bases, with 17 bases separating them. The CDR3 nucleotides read TGCAGTGCTAGAGTGGGGGGCCAGTTCGAGACGCAGTATTTT. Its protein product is CSARVGGQFETQYF.

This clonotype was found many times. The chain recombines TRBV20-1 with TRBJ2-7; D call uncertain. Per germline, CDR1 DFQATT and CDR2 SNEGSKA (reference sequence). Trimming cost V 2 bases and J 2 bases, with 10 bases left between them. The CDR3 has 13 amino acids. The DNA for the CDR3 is TGCAGTGCTAGAAAACAGTCCACCTACGAGCAGTACTTC. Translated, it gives CSARKQSTYEQYF.

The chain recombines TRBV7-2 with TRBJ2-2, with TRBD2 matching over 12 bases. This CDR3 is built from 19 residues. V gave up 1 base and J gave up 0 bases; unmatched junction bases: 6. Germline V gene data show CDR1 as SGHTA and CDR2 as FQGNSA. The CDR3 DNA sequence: TGTGCCAGCAGCTTAGTGCTAGCGGGAGGGCGTACGAACACCGGGGAGCTGTTTTTT. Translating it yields CASSLVLAGGRTNTGELFF.

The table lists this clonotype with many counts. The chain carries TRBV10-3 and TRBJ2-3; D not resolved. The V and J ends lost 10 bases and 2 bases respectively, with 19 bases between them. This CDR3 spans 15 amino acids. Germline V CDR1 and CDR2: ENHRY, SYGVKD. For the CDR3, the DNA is TGTGCCAATCCACCTCCTCGGACCTACACAGATACGCAGTATTTT. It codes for CANPPPRTYTDTQYF.

The CDR3 coding sequence is TGTGCCAGCAGCATGAGCGGTCCTAATTCACCCCTCCACTTT. Protein product: CASSMSGPNSPLHF. This chain links TRBV9 with TRBJ1-6; D is ambiguous. This CDR3 spans 14 amino acids. V dropped 4 bases and J dropped 6 bases, with 11 bases sitting between them. Germline V gene data show CDR1 as SGDLS and CDR2 as YYNGEE.

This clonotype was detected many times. In DNA, the CDR3 is TGTGCCAGCAGTTTGGTGATTCAGCCCCAGCATTTT. This gives the protein CASSLVIQPQHF. V is TRBV28 and J is TRBJ1-5; no firm D call. Germline CDR1 reads MDHEN; CDR2 reads SYDVKM. The CDR3 contains 12 residues. The V gene lost 3 bases and the J gene lost 6 bases, with 6 bases spanning the gap.

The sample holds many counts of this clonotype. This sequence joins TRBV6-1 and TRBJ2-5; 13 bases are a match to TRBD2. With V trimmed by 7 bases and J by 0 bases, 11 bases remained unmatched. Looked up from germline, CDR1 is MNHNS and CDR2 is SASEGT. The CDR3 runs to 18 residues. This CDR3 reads CASIARTSGRGYQETQYF. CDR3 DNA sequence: TGTGCCAGCATCGCGCGGACTAGCGGGAGAGGGTACCAAGAGACCCAGTACTTC.

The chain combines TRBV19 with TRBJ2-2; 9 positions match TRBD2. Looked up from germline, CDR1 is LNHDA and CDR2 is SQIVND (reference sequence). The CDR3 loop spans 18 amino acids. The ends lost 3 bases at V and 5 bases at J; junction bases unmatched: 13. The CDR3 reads CASSISSLAGFGTGELFF. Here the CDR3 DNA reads TGTGCCAGTAGTATTTCTAGCCTAGCGGGATTCGGAACCGGGGAGCTGTTTTTT.